This TCR beta chain came from a study of neoadjuvant nivolumab and ipilimumab in lung cancer. Trimming removed 5 bases from V and 7 bases from J; junction bases left unmatched: 8. Germline V CDR1 and CDR2: SEHNR, FQNEAQ (reference sequence). The CDR3 contains 15 residues. Repertoires were generated with immunoSEQ multiplex PCR, while TCRdb's copy carries only in-frame clones and drops some. This table has about 7,300 clones, around 85% appearing once. The J gene is TRBJ1-6, the V gene TRBV7-9; 7 nucleotides match TRBD1. Sequenced here: tumor tissue, sampled after neoadjuvant nivolumab, alone or with ipilimumab, at or shortly before surgery. This clonotype originated in an adult with non-small cell lung cancer. CDR3 DNA: TGTGCCAGCAGCCAAACAGGGGCCCACAATTCACCCCTCCACTTT. It is translated as CASSQTGAHNSPLHF.